This TCR beta chain was captured in a study of T cell responses to AZD1222 COVID-19 vaccine (dated by TCRdb to about 2021). Turning to the overall study: AZD1222 recipients whose second dose came at about 4 weeks and those whose second dose came at about 12 weeks were combined into one group, since spike-specific TCR depth and breadth did not differ between the two schedules. A total of under 250 trial participants underwent TCR sequencing, of whom 207 had received two doses of AZD1222 and about 26 had received two doses of the MenACWY control vaccine. Trial participants were enrolled by age into subgroups of 18-55, 56-69 and 70-plus years, and around 140, 26 and 57 TCR-sequenced participants, respectively, were included in these subgroups. Results and caveats for the whole study, not just this receptor: Reportedly, close to half of the unique spike-specific TCRs recognized epitopes lying outside the regions that are mutated in the B.1.351 and B.1.1.7 variants. The vaccine-associated CD4 TCRs covered the entire spike protein, and the dominant responses fell in regions 160-218 and 743-854. After two AZD1222 doses, spike-specific TCR breadth and depth were significantly higher than at day 0 and than in MenACWY recipients. In the small 56-69-year group, the increase in depth fell short of significance, most likely because of low power. Because no day 14 peak-response samples were available, repertoires were characterized only after the peak T cell response. Conclusions about previously exposed vaccinees are limited, since just six or seven AZD1222 recipients were seropositive for SARS-CoV-2 at baseline. Most participants were white British and females outnumbered males, and the authors suggested that clonal diversity may have been underestimated.

This clone has just a few counts. No antigen is known for it. Nothing much larger sits one base from this clone, and base qualities are not available. Reading the germline V gene gives CDR1 MNHEY and CDR2 SVGAGI. V is shortened by 6 bases, J by 3 bases, and the region joining them spans 17 bases. The CDR3 numbers 15 residues from cysteine through phenylalanine. The CDR3 DNA has 45 bases and is translated from base 1. The CDR3 regions of human TCRbeta chains were subjected to immunosequencing. Turning to the authors' computational methods: TCRs in the repertoires were matched against a reference library of SARS-CoV-2-specific TCRs that had been generated with the MIRA antigen-specificity platform. Breadth was defined as the fraction of unique TCRs that were SARS-CoV-2-associated. Depth was defined as the fraction of total T cells that were SARS-CoV-2-associated. Each spike-specific TCR was assigned to its reactive spike region and to a CD4 or CD8 class using the MIRA data. Log10-transformed breadth and depth values were compared by one-way ANOVA with Sidak's multiple comparisons tests. In its TCRdb copy, this immuneACCESS table keeps in-frame sequences only and misses some clones. Where compared with another copy, unresolved V genes explain less than half of these, and the others have no known cause. That table furnishes V, J and clone size, whereas the DNA furnished D and trimming. The sample has fewer than 130,000 clones on record, more than 90% of them singletons. The top ten hold roughly 1.1% of the sample.

The time point label, as the study defines it: baseline before first vaccination. Vaccinee samples came from UK trials COV001 and COV002, including a single-blind randomized controlled phase 2/3 trial of AZD1222 (ChAdOx1 nCoV-19) in healthy adults. For TCRbeta chain sequencing, PBMC samples were collected from trial participants at day 0 and at day 28 after the second dose. This sequence uses TRBV6-5 and TRBJ1-2, with a tentative D gene TRBD1 over 5 matching bases. This material consisted of peripheral blood, taken on day 0 of AZD1222 vaccination. The receptor was isolated from an adult in good health. CDR3 reads: CASRGRGMGDYGYTF. The sequenced DNA is TGTGCCAGCAGGGGGCGGGGGATGGGAGACTATGGCTACACCTTC.